Listed here is a single TCR beta chain. Other DNA sequences of this sample code for an identical CDR3. The record originates from a study of shared clonotypes between healthy human individuals. Across the whole study: Serving as donors were a couple of women and three men, whose ages spanned 18 to 49.

The repertoire was sequenced with immunoSEQ multiplex PCR; TCRdb's copy has only in-frame clones and lacks some. This repertoire shows fewer than 2.5 million clones, approximately 94% found once; its top ten account for about 0.39%. Germline loops: CDR1 SGHTA, CDR2 FQGNSA. This CDR3 spans 15 amino acids. V shed 5 bases and J shed 0 bases, with 11 bases lying between them. The sequenced sample consisted of naive CD4+ T cells from PBMCs. Subset denoted: CD45RA+ positively selected. The chain recombines TRBV7-2 with TRBJ1-5; D may be TRBD1 (6 bases). This receptor was obtained from a man aged 18-30 years in good health. Some clones in this sample may be carry-over from other donors' samples. Here the CDR3 DNA reads TGTGCCAGCAGCCTGACGGGGGCTAGCAATCAGCCCCAGCATTTT. Translating gives CASSLTGASNQPQHF.